The present TCR beta chain was sequenced within a study of blood T cell repertoires in COVID-19. Across the study: Some COVID-19 samples were acute and others convalescent; all came from the United States, Italy and Spain. In each case, the material was cDNA or gDNA derived from T cells, B-cell-depleted T cells, or PBMCs.

The CDR3 totals 18 residues. V lost 1 base, J lost 2 bases, and 9 bases stayed unmatched. CDR1 GTSNPN and CDR2 SVGIG come from the germline V gene (reference sequence). Sequenced by immunoSEQ multiplex PCR; TCRdb stores in-frame clones only, minus some. The sample contains fewer than 500,000 clones, about nine tenths of which appear only once. Individuals drawn from under 30 US areas were roughly 18 to 89 years old. Participants' reported clinical history set cohort assignment. The V gene is TRBV30, the J gene TRBJ1-5, with 12 bases identical to TRBD1. This TCR was recovered from a woman younger than 35 who had recovered from COVID-19. The sequenced material came from PBMCs or T cells enriched from blood (not recorded which). CDR3 sequence reads: CAWSAQGQGAWGNQPQHF. CDR3 DNA sequence: TGTGCCTGGAGTGCCCAGGGACAGGGGGCGTGGGGCAATCAGCCCCAGCATTTT.